This entry concerns a single TCR beta chain. Its antigen remains unidentified. This sample was taken from a study of metastatic and nonmetastatic thyroid tumors. The overall study: The authors compared repertoires across blood and tumor or nodule tissue from malignant and benign thyroid patients. Study outcomes and limitations: Reportedly, malignant thyroid tumors had significantly higher TCR beta diversity than benign nodules, in blood and tumor.

Patients were all untreated before their thyroid surgery. The CDR3 extends over 16 amino acids. Per germline, CDR1 LNHDA and CDR2 SQIVND (reference sequence). Between the trimmed V and J ends, which lost 7 bases and 2 bases, there was a span of 18 bases. Authors' methods: Across clinicopathological groups, CDR3 differences served as the basis for building a distant-metastasis classifier for papillary thyroid cancer. TCRdb ran MiXCR on the PCR reads. The V and J calls shown here were made by TCRdb, not taken from the authors' results. There are 39,000 or so clones in the sample; over 40% occur only once, and less than 25% lies in the top ten.

This chain joins TRBV19 and TRBJ2-1; D unresolved. The sample taken for sequencing was tumor tissue. The sequence was obtained from a male donor with papillary thyroid cancer or a benign thyroid nodule (not recorded which). Some clones in this sample may be carry-over from other donors' samples. The CDR3 DNA sequence: TGTGCCAGTACTACCACAGTACCCAGGCCCTACAATGAGCAGTTCTTC. The encoded protein is CASTTTVPRPYNEQFF.